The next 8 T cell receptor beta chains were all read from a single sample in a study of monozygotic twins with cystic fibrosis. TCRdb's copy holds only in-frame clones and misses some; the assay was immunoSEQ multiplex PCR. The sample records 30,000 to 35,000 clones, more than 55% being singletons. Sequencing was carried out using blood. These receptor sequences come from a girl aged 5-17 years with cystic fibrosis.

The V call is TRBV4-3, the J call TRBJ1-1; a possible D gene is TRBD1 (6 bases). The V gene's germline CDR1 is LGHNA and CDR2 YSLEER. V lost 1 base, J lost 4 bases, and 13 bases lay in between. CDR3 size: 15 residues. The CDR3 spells CASSQAGERVTEAFF. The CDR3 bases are TGCGCCAGCAGCCAAGCAGGGGAGAGGGTCACTGAAGCTTTCTTT.

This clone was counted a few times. Here the CDR3 reads CASSQVLTVKGLAGVTGELFF. The CDR3 coding sequence is TGCGCCAGCAGCCAAGTATTGACGGTGAAGGGACTAGCGGGAGTCACCGGGGAGCTGTTTTTT. The chain couples TRBV4-1 to TRBJ2-2; 14 nucleotides line up with TRBD2. V lost 1 base to trimming and J lost 4 bases; unmatched junction nucleotides: 14. Looked up from germline, CDR1 is MGHRA and CDR2 is YSYEKL. The CDR3 consists of 21 residues.

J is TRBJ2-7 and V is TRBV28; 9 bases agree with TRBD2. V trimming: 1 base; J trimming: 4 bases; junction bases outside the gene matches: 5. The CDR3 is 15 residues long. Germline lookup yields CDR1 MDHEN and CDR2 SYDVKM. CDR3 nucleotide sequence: TGTGCCAGCAGTTTATACGGGACTAGCATTTACGAGCAGTACTTC. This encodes CASSLYGTSIYEQYF.

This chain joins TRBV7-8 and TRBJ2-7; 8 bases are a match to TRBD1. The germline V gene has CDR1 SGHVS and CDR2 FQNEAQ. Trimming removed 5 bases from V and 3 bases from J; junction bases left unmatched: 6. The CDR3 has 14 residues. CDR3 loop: CASSLWTGSYEQYF. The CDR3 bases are TGTGCCAGCAGCCTTTGGACAGGGAGCTACGAGCAGTACTTC.

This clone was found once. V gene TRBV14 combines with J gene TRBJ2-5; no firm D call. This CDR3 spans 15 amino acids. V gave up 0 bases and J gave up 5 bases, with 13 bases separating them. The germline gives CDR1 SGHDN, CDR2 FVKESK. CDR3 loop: CASSQDWASVETQYF. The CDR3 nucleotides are TGTGCCAGCAGCCAAGATTGGGCAAGTGTCGAGACCCAGTACTTC.

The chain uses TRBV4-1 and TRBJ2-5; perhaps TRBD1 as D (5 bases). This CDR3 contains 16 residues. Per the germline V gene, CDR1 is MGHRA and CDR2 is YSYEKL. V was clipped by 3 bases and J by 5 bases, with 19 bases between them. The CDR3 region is CASSHGSQGSIETQYF. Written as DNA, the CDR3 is TGCGCCAGCAGCCACGGATCTCAGGGCTCGATCGAGACCCAGTACTTC.

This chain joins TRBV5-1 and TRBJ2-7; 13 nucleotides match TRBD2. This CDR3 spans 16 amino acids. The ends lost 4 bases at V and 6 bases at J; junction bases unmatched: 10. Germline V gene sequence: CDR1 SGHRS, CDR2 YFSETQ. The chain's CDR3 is CASSQWTSGSLPEQYF. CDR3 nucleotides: TGCGCCAGCAGCCAATGGACTAGCGGGAGTCTCCCCGAGCAGTACTTC.

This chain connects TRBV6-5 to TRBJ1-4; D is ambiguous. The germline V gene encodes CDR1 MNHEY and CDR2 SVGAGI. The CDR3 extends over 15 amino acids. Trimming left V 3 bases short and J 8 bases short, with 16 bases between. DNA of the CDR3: TGTGCCAGCAGTTATGGGCAGCAACCACGGGAAAAACTGTTTTTT. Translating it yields CASSYGQQPREKLFF.